The 27 T cell receptor beta chains listed next were all sequenced from one sample in a study of T-cell reconstitution after alpha-beta-depleted transplantation in children. Unique molecular identifiers were built into the TCRbeta library. TCRdb called the PCR reads again in MiXCR, with one record for every CDR3 protein. In the table there are about 210,000 distinct CDR3 sequences, approximately 17% of which are singletons. Specimen: PBMCs, mostly from graft donor cells, collected 360 days after TCRalphabeta/CD19-depleted stem cell transplant. Source of these receptors: a male patient under 10 years old who had a stem cell transplant for acute lymphoblastic leukemia, so the T cells may come from the graft donor.

The chain combines TRBV27 with TRBJ1-2; D call uncertain. From germline, CDR1 is MNHEY and CDR2 SMNVEV (reference sequence). This CDR3 has 11 residues. V lost 6 bases and J 6 bases, leaving 8 bases between the germline ends. DNA of the CDR3: TGTGCCAGCAGAAACCAGGATGGCTACACCTTC. Translation: CASRNQDGYTF.

The V and J genes are TRBV5-1 and TRBJ2-5; D remains unclear. Germline CDR1 is SGHRS and CDR2 is YFSETQ. V lost 5 bases to trimming and J lost 2 bases, with 7 bases between them. There are 12 residues in the CDR3. The CDR3 loop reads CASRIQQETQYF. Here the CDR3 DNA reads TGCGCCAGCAGAATACAGCAAGAGACCCAGTACTTC.

This clonotype was observed a few times. This chain joins TRBV28 and TRBJ2-2; D is unresolved. The CDR3 covers 14 residues. Germline loops: CDR1 MDHEN, CDR2 SYDVKM. Trimming stripped 5 bases from V and 7 bases from J, with 14 bases between. Written as DNA, the CDR3 is TGTGCCAGCAGTGTGGCTCGGATCGGCGGGGAGCTGTTTTTT. It is translated as CASSVARIGGELFF.

A few counts support this clonotype. V gene TRBV5-6 combines with J gene TRBJ2-7; 14 bases are a match to TRBD2. Per the germline V gene, CDR1 is SGHDT and CDR2 is YYEEEE. The J segment lost 5 bases and the V segment lost 3 bases, leaving 7 bases of the junction unmatched. The CDR3 extends over 16 amino acids. The CDR3: CASSYPGTSGSDEQYF. The CDR3, as DNA: TGTGCCAGCAGCTACCCCGGGACTAGCGGGAGCGACGAGCAGTACTTC. Complete variable domain (other parts from reference TRBV5-6 and TRBJ2-7): DAGVTQSPTHLIKTRGQQVTLRCSPKSGHDTVSWYQQALGQGPQFIFQYYEEEERQRGNFPDRFSGHQFPNYSSELNVNALLLGDSALYLCASSYPGTSGSDEQYFGPGTRLTVT.

The rearrangement links TRBV15 to TRBJ2-1; D is unresolved. Per germline, CDR1 LNHNV and CDR2 YYDKDF (reference sequence). V lost 8 bases and J lost 5, with 13 bases in between. The CDR3 has 13 residues. The chain's CDR3 is CATRPLEDNEQFF. The DNA of the CDR3 is TGTGCCACCCGACCCTTAGAGGACAATGAGCAGTTCTTC.

This clonotype was detected once. The chain combines TRBV10-3 with TRBJ1-2; D is uncertain. This CDR3 comprises 14 residues. The germline CDR1 and CDR2 sequences are ENHRY and SYGVKD. Trimming pared 3 bases from V and 8 bases from J, leaving 16 bases between. This chain's CDR3 is CAISETSVTRGYTF. The CDR3 coding sequence is TGTGCCATCAGTGAAACCAGTGTCACTAGAGGCTACACCTTC.

In this sample, this clonotype turned up many times. This sequence joins TRBV20-1 and TRBJ2-7; TRBD2 aligns across 14 bases. This CDR3 comprises 13 residues. With 5 bases clipped from V and 3 bases from J, the junction kept 0 bases outside the gene matches. Germline assignment: CDR1 DFQATT and CDR2 SNEGSKA (reference sequence). CDR3 residues: CSAGLAGGYEQYF. The CDR3 DNA reads TGCAGTGCTGGACTAGCGGGAGGCTACGAGCAGTACTTC.

This clonotype was seen only a few times. This chain connects TRBV24-1 to TRBJ2-7; either TRBD1 or TRBD2 may supply D (5 bases each). The germline V and J ends were trimmed by 1 base and 3 bases, with 12 bases remaining between them. The CDR3 covers 15 residues. CDR1 is KGHDR and CDR2 is SFDVKD in the germline V gene. DNA for the CDR3: TGTGCCACCAGTGATTTCGGGACCGGGATCTACGAGCAGTACTTC. Encoded protein: CATSDFGTGIYEQYF.

The chain carries TRBV15 and TRBJ2-7, with a possible D match to TRBD2 (7 bases). Germline CDR1 and CDR2: LNHNV and YYDKDF (reference sequence). Trimming took 5 bases from V and 0 from J, leaving 17 bases between them. There are 16 residues in the CDR3. CDR3 DNA sequence: TGTGCCACCAGCCCCGTTGGAGGGGGGGTCTCCTACGAGCAGTACTTC. Translated, it gives CATSPVGGGVSYEQYF.

The V call is TRBV5-1, the J call TRBJ2-5; D is possibly TRBD1 (6 bases). Germline values: CDR1 SGHRS, CDR2 YFSETQ. The CDR3 spans 14 residues. V was cut by 2 bases and J by 2 bases, with 10 bases left in between. The CDR3 DNA sequence: TGCGCCAGCAGCTTCCCAGACAGGCAAGAGACCCAGTACTTC. Translating gives CASSFPDRQETQYF.

J is TRBJ2-7 and V is TRBV6-2 or TRBV6-3, with a possible D match to TRBD2 (5 bases). The length of the CDR3 is 14 residues. Trimming cost V 8 bases and J 5 bases, with 19 bases left between them. Germline V gene data show CDR1 as MNHEY and CDR2 as SVGEGT. CDR3 residues: CASRGGDFSNEQYF. CDR3 coding DNA: TGTGCCAGCCGCGGAGGAGATTTTTCCAACGAGCAGTACTTC.

The CDR3 DNA sequence: TGTGCCAGCAGCCAAGATGCCAGGGCCCGCGGAGGGACCCAGTACTTC. Its protein product is CASSQDARARGGTQYF. V usage is TRBV3-1 and J usage is TRBJ2-5; D is tentatively TRBD1 or TRBD2 (5 bases each). V was shortened by 0 bases and J by 7 bases, with 18 bases between the two germline ends. Germline lookup yields CDR1 LGHDT and CDR2 YNNKEL (reference sequence). The CDR3 covers 16 residues.

The gene calls are TRBV7-6 and TRBJ1-1; possible D gene TRBD1, 5 bases. The germline gives CDR1 SGHVS, CDR2 FNYEAQ. The V and J ends lost 5 bases and 9 bases respectively, with 16 bases between them. The CDR3 loop spans 13 amino acids. The CDR3 loop reads CASSPQGGAQAFF. The CDR3 coding sequence is TGTGCCAGCAGCCCCCAGGGCGGGGCGCAAGCTTTCTTT.

V gene TRBV6-2 or TRBV6-3 combines with J gene TRBJ2-7, with D perhaps TRBD1 (5 bases). The germline V and J ends were trimmed by 6 bases and 5 bases, with 20 bases remaining between them. This CDR3 has 15 residues. The germline CDR1 and CDR2 sequences are MNHEY and SVGEGT. This CDR3 reads CASSLDTIRSHEQYF. The CDR3 nucleotides read TGTGCCAGCAGCCTGGACACCATTAGATCCCACGAGCAGTACTTC.

CDR3 residues: CASSLANQPQHF. In DNA, the CDR3 is TGTGCCAGCAGCTTAGCCAATCAGCCCCAGCATTTT. V and J are TRBV11-2 and TRBJ1-5; D not resolved. Trimming left V 1 base short and J 3 bases short, with 1 base between. There are 12 residues in the CDR3. CDR1 is SGHAT, CDR2 FQNNGV, per germline.

The chain carries TRBV6-4 and TRBJ2-1, with TRBD1 as a possible D gene (6 bases). With 0 bases removed from V and 4 bases from J, the gap between germline ends came to 16 bases. Per germline, CDR1 MRHNA and CDR2 SNTAGT. This CDR3 has 17 amino acids. The CDR3 sequence is CASSDSRSGALYNEQFF. The DNA for the CDR3 is TGTGCCAGCAGTGACTCTAGATCAGGGGCCCTATACAATGAGCAGTTCTTC.

This chain connects TRBV21-1 to TRBJ2-7; the table's D gene call, TRBD1, was not cross checked with the DNA. TRBV21-1 is designated a pseudogene. CDR3 length equals 16 residues. CDR3 sequence: CASSTPDRGTSYEQYF. For the CDR3, the DNA is TGTGCCAGCAGCACCCCGGACAGGGGAACTTCCTACGAGCAGTACTTC.

The V call is TRBV3-1, the J call TRBJ2-1; 15 bases align to TRBD2. The CDR3 has 16 residues. The V gene end was trimmed by 4 bases and the J gene end by 6 bases; junction bases not matched to a gene: 4. Germline lookup yields CDR1 LGHDT and CDR2 YNNKEL (reference sequence). CDR3 protein: CASSPPGLAGGNEQFF. CDR3 nucleotides: TGTGCCAGCAGCCCGCCGGGACTAGCGGGGGGCAATGAGCAGTTCTTC.

The table lists this clonotype with many counts. V is TRBV14 and J is TRBJ2-7; 10 bases match TRBD1. This CDR3 has 16 residues. CDR1 and CDR2 from the germline V gene are SGHDN and FVKESK. Losses at the gene ends were 1 base for V and 2 bases for J; bases not matched to a gene: 5. This CDR3 reads CASSQVGTGDPYEQYF. As DNA, the CDR3 is TGTGCCAGCAGCCAAGTGGGGACAGGGGACCCCTACGAGCAGTACTTC.

The rearrangement uses TRBV12-3 or TRBV12-4 and TRBJ1-5; 7 nucleotides agree with TRBD1. V shed 5 bases, J shed 5 bases, and the junction held 12 bases outside the gene matches. The CDR3 sequence is 16 residues long. As DNA, the CDR3 is TGTGCCAGCAGTGCATACACAGGGGTTCTACATCAGCCCCAGCATTTT. This gives the protein CASSAYTGVLHQPQHF.

This clonotype turned up a few times. The chain combines TRBV12-3 or TRBV12-4 with TRBJ1-5; D is unclear. CDR3 length: 13 amino acids. V was shortened by 0 bases and J by 4 bases, with 4 bases between the two germline ends. In DNA form, the CDR3 reads TGTGCCAGCAGTTTAGCCCTAAATCAGCCCCAGCATTTT. It translates to CASSLALNQPQHF.

The chain links TRBV5-6 to TRBJ2-3; D not certain. From germline, CDR1 is SGHDT and CDR2 YYEEEE. This CDR3 is built from 15 residues. Trimming took 1 base from V and 0 from J, leaving 9 bases between them. CDR3 DNA: TGTGCCAGCAGCTTGAGCTGGCCGAGCACAGATACGCAGTATTTT. Protein product: CASSLSWPSTDTQYF.

The chain is built from TRBV4-1 and TRBJ2-5, with D unresolved. The germline gives CDR1 MGHRA, CDR2 YSYEKL. V was cut by 4 bases and J by 3 bases, with 21 bases left in between. CDR3 length: 17 residues. The CDR3 nucleotides are TGCGCCAGCAGCCGTTTCCAGTTGGTTATTGGTAAAGAGACCCAGTACTTC. This translates into CASSRFQLVIGKETQYF.

The sample holds many counts of this clonotype. The chain couples TRBV5-1 to TRBJ2-5, with D perhaps matching TRBD2 (6 bases). CDR3 size: 14 residues. In germline, CDR1 is SGHRS, CDR2 YFSETQ. Trimming removed 4 bases at V and 3 bases at J, with 13 bases between. CDR3 sequence (DNA): TGCGCCAGCAGCGAGGTCTGGGGGGAAGAGACCCAGTACTTC. It specifies CASSEVWGEETQYF.

This clonotype turned up a few times. The chain couples TRBV3-1 to TRBJ2-5; D tentatively fits TRBD1 or TRBD2 (6 bases each). Germline CDR1 reads LGHDT; CDR2 reads YNNKEL (reference sequence). The CDR3 is made up of 15 amino acids. With 1 base removed from V and 6 bases from J, the gap between germline ends came to 15 bases. In DNA form, the CDR3 reads TGTGCCAGCAGCCAAGGGAGGGGGGCAACACAGACCCAGTACTTC. Amino acids: CASSQGRGATQTQYF.

This clonotype was detected ten times or more. The chain links TRBV6-2 or TRBV6-3 to TRBJ1-1, with no clear D. This CDR3 comprises 15 residues. The germline V gene encodes CDR1 MNHEY and CDR2 SVGEGT. The ends were cut back, 6 bases at V and 4 bases at J, with 18 bases in the middle. The CDR3 reads CASRLSLRRLTEAFF. CDR3 coding DNA: TGTGCCAGCAGACTATCACTGAGGAGACTCACTGAAGCTTTCTTT.

This rearrangement joins TRBV15 to TRBJ2-7; D might be TRBD1 (6 bases). V was trimmed by 5 bases and J by 2 bases, leaving 13 bases between them. Per germline, CDR1 LNHNV and CDR2 YYDKDF (reference sequence). This CDR3 contains 14 residues. The CDR3 loop reads CATSQGHSTYEQYF. The CDR3 nucleotides read TGTGCCACCAGCCAGGGACATTCAACCTACGAGCAGTACTTC.